This T cell receptor beta chain is from a study of beta chain features in type 1 diabetes. In the study overall: All samples together contributed around 100,000,000 sorted cells for examination.

Isolated RNA was reverse transcribed in full, so expressed TCRB transcripts were sequenced. Generated by immunoSEQ multiplex PCR, the TCRdb table keeps only in-frame clones and is missing some. The data contain 130,000 to 150,000 clones, just over 9% of them singletons. Per germline, CDR1 KGHSH and CDR2 LQKENI. Trimming removed 5 bases from V and 1 base from J; junction bases left unmatched: 3. The CDR3 runs 15 residues. Study findings and constraints: Compared with healthy donors, patients appeared to share more similar naive, central memory and regulatory TCRB repertoires. Equally in patients and controls, PCR might preferentially amplify shorter templates. TCRB CDR3s from Type 1 diabetes patients were moderately but significantly shorter in all four CD4+ subsets.

To note about this clone: Its target is not known.

This sequence was found in a man aged 18-30 years in good health. The chain has TRBV18 and TRBJ2-2; 8 bases are shared with TRBD1. Sequenced: central memory CD4+ T cells from blood. CDR3 sequence reads: CASSKGQVNTGELFF. CDR3 sequence (DNA): TGTGCCAGCTCAAAGGGACAGGTGAACACCGGGGAGCTGTTTTTT.